A single sample gave rise to the 16 T cell receptor beta chains below, sequenced in a study of human CD8 memory T cell subsets (dated by TCRdb to the early 2020s). A Human TCR Profiling Kit was used to prepare UMI-labeled 5' RACE TCRbeta libraries. After TCRdb reprocessed the reads, each CDR3 protein sequence was kept as one row, without DNA. This sample's listing comprises around 4,500 distinct CDR3 sequences. Approximately 20% of the sample is taken by the ten largest. Material for sequencing was CD8+ T cells from PBMCs. Receptors were obtained from a human donor in good health.

Frequency places this clonotype as medium-sized. The chain links TRBV4-2 to TRBJ2-3; with no DNA, the TCRdb D assignment of TRBD2 cannot be verified. Germline V gives CDR1 LGHNA, CDR2 YNFKEQ. The CDR3 contains 18 residues. CDR3 sequence: CASSQALAGGPSTDTQYF.

The V and J genes are TRBV20-1 and TRBJ2-3; the D gene TCRdb calls, TRBD2, cannot be checked with no DNA. The germline CDR1 and CDR2 sequences are DFQATT and SNEGSKA (reference sequence). This CDR3 is 18 amino acids long. CDR3 in amino acids: CSAKGGPLAGGTTDTQYF.

This clonotype ranks as medium-sized (0.01 to 0.1%) in terms of frequency. The CDR3 loop is CASSLLRGWTGELFF. The chain couples TRBV7-8 to TRBJ2-2; TCRdb's D gene call, TRBD1, goes unchecked for lack of DNA. Germline-derived CDR1 and CDR2 are SGHVS and FQNEAQ. CDR3 size: 15 residues.

By frequency, this clonotype is large. This sequence joins TRBV4-3 and TRBJ1-1; TCRdb indicates TRBD1, and absent DNA this call remains unverified. The CDR3 runs 15 residues. Germline loops: CDR1 LGHNA, CDR2 YSLEER. CDR3 residues: CASSRGGLEVPEAFF.

J is TRBJ1-2 and V is TRBV28. The CDR3 contains 15 residues. Germline loops: CDR1 MDHEN, CDR2 SYDVKM. The CDR3 here is CASSLSERKTYGYTF.

The rearrangement joins TRBV7-6 to TRBJ2-2. Germline-derived CDR1 and CDR2 are SGHVS and FNYEAQ. CDR3 length equals 13 residues. CDR3 sequence reads: CASSLSRDGELFF.

The gene calls are TRBV5-4 and TRBJ2-7; the D call of TRBD1 rests on TCRdb alone, since no DNA is present to check it. Germline V gives CDR1 SGHNT, CDR2 YYREEE (reference sequence). The CDR3 is made up of 15 amino acids. This chain's CDR3 is CASSYPGQGTYEQYF.

The chain is built from TRBV3-1 and TRBJ1-5; TCRdb reports TRBD1, a call that lacks DNA to check it against. Germline V gives CDR1 LGHDT, CDR2 YNNKEL (reference sequence). This CDR3 has 14 residues. CDR3 residues: CASSPDREWQPQHF.

This chain links TRBV20-1 with TRBJ2-7; the D gene TCRdb calls, TRBD1, cannot be checked with no DNA. Germline loops: CDR1 DFQATT, CDR2 SNEGSKA (reference sequence). The CDR3 runs 13 residues. CDR3 residues: CSARYRVDYEQYF.

V is TRBV3-1 and J is TRBJ2-1; the TRBD1 assignment by TCRdb is unverifiable without DNA. In germline, CDR1 is LGHDT, CDR2 YNNKEL (reference sequence). CDR3 length: 18 residues. The CDR3 protein is CASSQLGGRRVTYNEQFF.

This sequence joins TRBV29-1 and TRBJ2-7; without DNA, the TCRdb call of TRBD1 cannot be checked. In germline, CDR1 is SQVTM, CDR2 ANQGSEA. CDR3 length equals 15 residues. This CDR3 reads CSVDVGGQGSDEQYF.

The chain joins TRBV6-4 to TRBJ2-1; as DNA is missing, the TRBD2 call by TCRdb cannot be tested. Germline CDR1 is MRHNA and CDR2 is SNTAGT. This CDR3 contains 15 residues. CDR3 in amino acids: CASSERAGGYNEQFF.

This chain joins TRBV6-4 and TRBJ2-1; TCRdb returns TRBD2, unconfirmable since there is no DNA. The CDR3 is made up of 18 amino acids. Germline V gene sequence: CDR1 MRHNA, CDR2 SNTAGT. The CDR3 is CASSDTATSGRVGNEQFF.

The rearrangement joins TRBV6-4 to TRBJ2-7; as DNA is missing, the TRBD2 call by TCRdb cannot be tested. This CDR3 is 14 amino acids long. Germline CDR1 reads MRHNA; CDR2 reads SNTAGT. The CDR3 loop is CASSDESGRYEQYF.

The chain links TRBV12-3 or TRBV12-4 to TRBJ2-3; absent DNA, TCRdb's TRBD1 call cannot be checked. The CDR3 covers 14 residues. CDR3 loop: CASRRVAGTDTQYF.

The V and J genes are TRBV28 and TRBJ2-5; TCRdb calls TRBD2, which cannot be checked without DNA. The CDR3 sequence is 16 residues long. The V gene's germline CDR1 is MDHEN and CDR2 SYDVKM. The CDR3 sequence is CASSPPTTAYQETQYF.